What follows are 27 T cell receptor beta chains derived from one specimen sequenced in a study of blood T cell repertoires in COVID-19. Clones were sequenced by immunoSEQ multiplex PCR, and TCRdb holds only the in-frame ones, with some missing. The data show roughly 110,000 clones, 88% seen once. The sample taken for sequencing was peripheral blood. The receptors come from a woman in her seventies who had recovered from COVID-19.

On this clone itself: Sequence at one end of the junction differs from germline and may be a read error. The CDR3 DNA reads as TGTGCCAGCAGCGCTGACAGGTTCGTTCCCTATAGTGACTTC. This encodes CASSADRFVPYSDF. The genes are TRBV5-6 and TRBJ2-7, with a possible D match to TRBD1 (6 bases). The CDR3 has 14 residues. CDR1 is SGHDT and CDR2 is YYEEEE in the germline V gene. Full variable domain (outside the CDR3, taken from reference TRBV5-6 and TRBJ2-7): DAGVTQSPTHLIKTRGQQVTLRCSPKSGHDTVSWYQQALGQGPQFIFQYYEEEERQRGNFPDRFSGHQFPNYSSELNVNALLLGDSALYLCASSADRFVPYSDFGPGTRLTVT.

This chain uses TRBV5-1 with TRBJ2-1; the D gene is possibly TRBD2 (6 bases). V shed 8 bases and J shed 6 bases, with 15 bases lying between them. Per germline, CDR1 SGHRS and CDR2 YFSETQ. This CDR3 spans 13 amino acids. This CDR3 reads CARRRVRVNEQFF. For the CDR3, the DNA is TGCGCCAGAAGGAGGGTGAGGGTCAATGAGCAGTTCTTC.

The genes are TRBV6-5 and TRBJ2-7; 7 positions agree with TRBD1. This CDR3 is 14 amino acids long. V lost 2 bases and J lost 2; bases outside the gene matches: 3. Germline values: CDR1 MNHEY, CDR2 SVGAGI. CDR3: CASSYRDRAYEQYF. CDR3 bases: TGTGCCAGCAGTTACAGGGACAGAGCCTACGAGCAGTACTTC.

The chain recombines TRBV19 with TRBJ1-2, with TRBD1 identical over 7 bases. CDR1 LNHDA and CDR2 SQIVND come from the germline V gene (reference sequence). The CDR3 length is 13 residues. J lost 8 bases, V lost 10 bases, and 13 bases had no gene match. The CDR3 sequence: CATQTGPNRGYTF. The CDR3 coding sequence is TGTGCCACCCAGACAGGGCCAAATAGAGGCTACACCTTC. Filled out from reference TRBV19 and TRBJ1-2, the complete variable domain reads DGGITQSPKYLFRKEGQNVTLSCEQNLNHDAMYWYRQDPGQGLRLIYYSQIVNDFQKGDIAEGYSVSREKKESFPLTVTSAQKNPTAFYLCATQTGPNRGYTFGSGTRLTVV.

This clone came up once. The CDR3 bases are TGTGCCAGCAGCACACGGACCGGGACAGGGTTCCAGGAGCAGTTCTTC. Amino acids: CASSTRTGTGFQEQFF. The V call is TRBV5-4, the J call TRBJ2-1, with TRBD1 identical over 9 bases. Germline V gives CDR1 SGHNT, CDR2 YYREEE (reference sequence). The CDR3 is 16 amino acids. V lost 4 bases, J lost 10 bases, and 15 bases stayed unmatched.

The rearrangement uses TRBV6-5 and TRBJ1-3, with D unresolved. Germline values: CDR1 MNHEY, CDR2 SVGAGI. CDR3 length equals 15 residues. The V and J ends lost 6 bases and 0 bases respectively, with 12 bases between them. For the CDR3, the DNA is TGTGCCAGCAGCAGAGGAGGGAGCTCTGGAAACACCATATATTTT. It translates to CASSRGGSSGNTIYF.

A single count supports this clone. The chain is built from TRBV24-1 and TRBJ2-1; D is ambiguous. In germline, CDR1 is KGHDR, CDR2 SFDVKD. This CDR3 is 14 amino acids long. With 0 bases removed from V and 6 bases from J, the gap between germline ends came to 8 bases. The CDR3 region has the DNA TGTGCCACCAGTGATTTGAGAGTTTCCAATGAGCAGTTCTTC. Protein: CATSDLRVSNEQFF.

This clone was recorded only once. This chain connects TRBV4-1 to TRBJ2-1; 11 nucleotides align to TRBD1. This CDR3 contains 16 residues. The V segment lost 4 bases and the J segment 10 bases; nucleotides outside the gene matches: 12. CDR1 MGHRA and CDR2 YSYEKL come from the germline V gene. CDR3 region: CASSRRSWDRGEEQFF. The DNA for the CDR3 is TGCGCCAGCAGCCGAAGGAGTTGGGACAGGGGGGAGGAGCAGTTCTTC.

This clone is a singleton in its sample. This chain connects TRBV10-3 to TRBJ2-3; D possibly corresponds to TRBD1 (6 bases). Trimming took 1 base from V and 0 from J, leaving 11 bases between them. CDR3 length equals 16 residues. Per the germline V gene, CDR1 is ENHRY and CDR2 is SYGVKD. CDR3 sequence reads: CAISELGTTSTDTQYF. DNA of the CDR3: TGTGCCATCAGTGAGTTGGGGACAACTAGCACAGATACGCAGTATTTT.

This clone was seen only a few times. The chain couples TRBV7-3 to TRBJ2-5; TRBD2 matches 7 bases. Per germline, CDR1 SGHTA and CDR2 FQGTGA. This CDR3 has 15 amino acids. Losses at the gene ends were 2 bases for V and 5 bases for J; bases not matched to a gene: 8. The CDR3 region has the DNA TGTGCCAGCAGCTTAGCGGGGGATCCATTTGAGACCCAGTACTTC. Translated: CASSLAGDPFETQYF.

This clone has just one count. In nucleotides, the CDR3 is TGTGCCATCAGTGAGTCAAGAGCTTACGAGCAGTACTTC. This encodes CAISESRAYEQYF. The gene calls are TRBV10-3 and TRBJ2-7, with D unclear. The germline gives CDR1 ENHRY, CDR2 SYGVKD. Trimming removed 0 bases from V and 4 bases from J, with 7 bases in between. There are 13 residues in the CDR3.

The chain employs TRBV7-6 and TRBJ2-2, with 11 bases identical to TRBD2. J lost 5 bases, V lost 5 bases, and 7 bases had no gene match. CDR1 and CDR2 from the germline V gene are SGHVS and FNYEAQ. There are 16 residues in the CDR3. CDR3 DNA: TGTGCCAGCAGCCTGACTAGCGGGGTTTATACCGGGGAGCTGTTTTTT. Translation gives CASSLTSGVYTGELFF.

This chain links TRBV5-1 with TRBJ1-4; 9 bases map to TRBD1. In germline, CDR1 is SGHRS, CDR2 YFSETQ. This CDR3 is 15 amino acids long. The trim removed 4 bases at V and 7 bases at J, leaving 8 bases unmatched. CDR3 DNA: TGCGCCAGCAGCCGGGACAGGGCGGGGGGTGAAAAACTGTTTTTT. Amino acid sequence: CASSRDRAGGEKLFF.

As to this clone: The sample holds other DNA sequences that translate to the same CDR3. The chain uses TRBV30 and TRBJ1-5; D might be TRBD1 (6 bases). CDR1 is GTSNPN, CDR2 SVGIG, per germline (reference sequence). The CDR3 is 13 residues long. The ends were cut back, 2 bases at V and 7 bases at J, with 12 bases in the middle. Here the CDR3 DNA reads TGTGCCTGGAGTAGGGGGAGGGACCAGCCCCAGCATTTT. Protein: CAWSRGRDQPQHF.

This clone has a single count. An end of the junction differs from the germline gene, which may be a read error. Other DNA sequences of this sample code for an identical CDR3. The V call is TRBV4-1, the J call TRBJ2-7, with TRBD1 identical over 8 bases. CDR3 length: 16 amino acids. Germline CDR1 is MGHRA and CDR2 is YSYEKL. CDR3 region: CASSQGGDRSSYEQYF. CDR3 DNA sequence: TGTGCCAGCAGCCAAGGTGGGGACAGGAGCTCCTACGAGCAGTACTTC.

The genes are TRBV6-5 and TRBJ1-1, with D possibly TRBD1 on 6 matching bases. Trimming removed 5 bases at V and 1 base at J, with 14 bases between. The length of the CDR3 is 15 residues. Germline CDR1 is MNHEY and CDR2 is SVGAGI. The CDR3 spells CASSPNRVGNTEAFF. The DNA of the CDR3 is TGTGCCAGCAGTCCGAACAGGGTTGGGAACACTGAAGCTTTCTTT.

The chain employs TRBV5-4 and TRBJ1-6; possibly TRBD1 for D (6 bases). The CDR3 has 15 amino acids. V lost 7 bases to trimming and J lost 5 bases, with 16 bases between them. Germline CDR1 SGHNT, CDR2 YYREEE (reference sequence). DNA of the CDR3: TGTGCCAGCCGGGACACTACTTTGGATAATTCACCCCTCCACTTT. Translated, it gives CASRDTTLDNSPLHF.

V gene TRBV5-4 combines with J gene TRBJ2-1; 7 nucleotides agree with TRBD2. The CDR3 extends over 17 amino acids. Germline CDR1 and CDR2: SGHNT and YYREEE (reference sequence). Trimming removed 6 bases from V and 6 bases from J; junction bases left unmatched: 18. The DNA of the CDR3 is TGTGCCAGCAACTCATGGGAGGGTCAGCGGGGCATCAATGAGCAGTTCTTC. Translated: CASNSWEGQRGINEQFF.

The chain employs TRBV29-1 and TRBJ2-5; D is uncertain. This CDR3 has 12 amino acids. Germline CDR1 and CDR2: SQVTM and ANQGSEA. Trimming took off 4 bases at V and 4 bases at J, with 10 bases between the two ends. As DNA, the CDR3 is TGCAGCGTTGTAACACCGGGAGAGACCCAGTACTTC. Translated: CSVVTPGETQYF.

The CDR3 protein is CASSLGRTSGGDNEQFF. CDR3 bases: TGTGCCAGCAGCTTAGGCAGGACTAGCGGGGGGGACAATGAGCAGTTCTTC. The chain recombines TRBV11-3 with TRBJ2-1; the match to TRBD2 covers 15 bases. CDR3 length equals 17 residues. Germline V gene data show CDR1 as SGHNT and CDR2 as YENEEA. With 1 base clipped from V and 5 bases from J, the junction kept 3 bases outside the gene matches. The full variable domain, with the rest looked up from reference TRBV11-3 and TRBJ2-1, is EAGVVQSPRYKIIEKKQPVAFWCNPISGHNTLYWYLQNLGQGPELLIRYENEEAVDDSQLPKDRFSAERLKGVDSTLKIQPAELGDSAVYLCASSLGRTSGGDNEQFFGPGTRLTVL.

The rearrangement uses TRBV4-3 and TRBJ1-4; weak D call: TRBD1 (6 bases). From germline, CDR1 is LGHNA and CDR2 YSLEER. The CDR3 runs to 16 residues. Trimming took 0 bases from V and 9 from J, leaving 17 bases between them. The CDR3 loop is CASSQELVSTGKKLFF. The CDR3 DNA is TGCGCCAGCAGCCAAGAATTGGTCTCCACAGGGAAAAAACTGTTTTTT.

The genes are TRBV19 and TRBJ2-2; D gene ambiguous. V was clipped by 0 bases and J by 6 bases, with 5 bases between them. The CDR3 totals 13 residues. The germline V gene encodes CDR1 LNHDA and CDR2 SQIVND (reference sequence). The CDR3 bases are TGTGCCAGTAGTATAGACGGGTCCGGGGAGCTGTTTTTT. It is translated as CASSIDGSGELFF. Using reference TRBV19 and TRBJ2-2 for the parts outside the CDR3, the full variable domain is DGGITQSPKYLFRKEGQNVTLSCEQNLNHDAMYWYRQDPGQGLRLIYYSQIVNDFQKGDIAEGYSVSREKKESFPLTVTSAQKNPTAFYLCASSIDGSGELFFGEGSRLTVL.

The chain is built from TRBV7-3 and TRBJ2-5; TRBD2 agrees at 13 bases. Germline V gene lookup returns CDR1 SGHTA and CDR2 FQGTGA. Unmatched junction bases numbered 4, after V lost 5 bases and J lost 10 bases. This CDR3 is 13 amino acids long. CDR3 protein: CASSVGTSGVQYF. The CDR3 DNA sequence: TGTGCCAGCAGCGTTGGGACTAGCGGGGTCCAGTACTTC.

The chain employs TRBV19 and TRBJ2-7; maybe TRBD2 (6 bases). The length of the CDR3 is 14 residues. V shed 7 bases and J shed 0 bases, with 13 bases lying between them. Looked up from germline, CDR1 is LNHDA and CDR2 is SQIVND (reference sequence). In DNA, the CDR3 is TGTGCCAGTACGGAGGGACTGAGCTCCTACGAGCAGTACTTC. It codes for CASTEGLSSYEQYF.

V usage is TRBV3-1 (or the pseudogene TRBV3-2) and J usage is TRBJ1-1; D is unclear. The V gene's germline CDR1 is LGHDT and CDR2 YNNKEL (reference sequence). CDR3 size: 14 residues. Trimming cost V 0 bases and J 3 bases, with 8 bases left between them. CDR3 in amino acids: CASSQEVADTEAFF. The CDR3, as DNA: TGTGCCAGCAGCCAAGAAGTGGCAGACACTGAAGCTTTCTTT.

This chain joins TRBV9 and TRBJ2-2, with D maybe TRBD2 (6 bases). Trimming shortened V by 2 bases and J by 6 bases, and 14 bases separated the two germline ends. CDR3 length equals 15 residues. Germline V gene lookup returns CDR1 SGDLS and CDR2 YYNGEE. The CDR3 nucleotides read TGTGCCAGCAGCGTCAGGCTAGCGATGGCCGGGGAGCTGTTTTTT. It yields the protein CASSVRLAMAGELFF.

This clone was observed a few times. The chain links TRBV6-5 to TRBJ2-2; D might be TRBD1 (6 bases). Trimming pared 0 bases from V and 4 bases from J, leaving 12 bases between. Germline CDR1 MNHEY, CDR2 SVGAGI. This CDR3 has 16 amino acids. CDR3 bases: TGTGCCAGCAGTTACTCGAGGAGCAGGGGCACCGGGGAGCTGTTTTTT. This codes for CASSYSRSRGTGELFF.